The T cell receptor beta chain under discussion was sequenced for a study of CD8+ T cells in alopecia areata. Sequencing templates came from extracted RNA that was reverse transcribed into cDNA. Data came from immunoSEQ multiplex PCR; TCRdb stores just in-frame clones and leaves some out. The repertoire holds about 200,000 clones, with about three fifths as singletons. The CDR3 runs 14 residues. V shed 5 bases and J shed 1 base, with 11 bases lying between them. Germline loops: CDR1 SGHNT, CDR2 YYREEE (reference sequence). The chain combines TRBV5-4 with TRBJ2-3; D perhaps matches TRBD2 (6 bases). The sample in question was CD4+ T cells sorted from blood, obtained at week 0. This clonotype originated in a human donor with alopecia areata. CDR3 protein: CASSSPSGTDTQYF. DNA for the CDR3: TGTGCCAGCAGTTCGCCTAGCGGCACAGATACGCAGTATTTT.